The present entry profiles one T cell receptor beta chain with its context. Its antigen remains unidentified. Primers for the PCR totalled 60 Vbeta and 13 Jbeta. Using immunoSEQ multiplex PCR, the repertoire was profiled, and TCRdb retains in-frame clones only, with some absent. The data contain about 240,000 clones, roughly 82% of them singletons. The record originates from a study of cytomegalovirus exposure and HLA in healthy donors. Study in general: When roughly 420 donors were genotyped, about 86% of them were found to fall in the Caucasian-associated ancestry cluster.

Study results and limitations: Analyzed later, most CMV-associated TCR beta chains appeared HLA-restricted. A later analysis appeared to link common viral pathogens to several of the most significant clusters.

Donors consisted of healthy bone marrow donors. Input material: PBMCs. The receptor's source is a woman in her forties in good health and CMV-seropositive.

The CDR3 loop reads CASSQTSSGTGELFF. The CDR3 nucleotides are TGCGCCAGCAGCCAAACTAGCTCGGGCACCGGGGAGCTGTTTTTT. The chain couples TRBV5-1 to TRBJ2-2; tentatively, D is TRBD2 (6 bases). There are 15 residues in the CDR3. The germline CDR1 and CDR2 sequences are SGHRS and YFSETQ. V shed 4 bases and J shed 4 bases, with 14 bases lying between them.